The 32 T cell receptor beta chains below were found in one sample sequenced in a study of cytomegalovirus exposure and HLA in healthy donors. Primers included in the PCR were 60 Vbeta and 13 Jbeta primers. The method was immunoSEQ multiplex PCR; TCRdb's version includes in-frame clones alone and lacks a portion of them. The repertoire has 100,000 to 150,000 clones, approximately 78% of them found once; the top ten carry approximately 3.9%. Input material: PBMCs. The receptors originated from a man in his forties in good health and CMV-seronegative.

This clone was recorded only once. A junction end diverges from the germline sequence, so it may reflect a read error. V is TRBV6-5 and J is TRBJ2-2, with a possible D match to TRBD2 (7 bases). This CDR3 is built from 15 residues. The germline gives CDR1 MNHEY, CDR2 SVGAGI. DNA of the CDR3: TGTGCCGGCAGGCCAGGGAGGGGGAGGACCGGGGAGCTGTTTTTT. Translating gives CAGRPGRGRTGELFF.

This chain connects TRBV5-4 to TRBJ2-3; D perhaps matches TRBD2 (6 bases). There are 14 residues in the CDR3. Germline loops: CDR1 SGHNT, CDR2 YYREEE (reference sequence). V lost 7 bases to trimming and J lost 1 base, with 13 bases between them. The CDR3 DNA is TGTGCCAGCCCCCACATAGCGGGCACAGATACGCAGTATTTT. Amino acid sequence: CASPHIAGTDTQYF.

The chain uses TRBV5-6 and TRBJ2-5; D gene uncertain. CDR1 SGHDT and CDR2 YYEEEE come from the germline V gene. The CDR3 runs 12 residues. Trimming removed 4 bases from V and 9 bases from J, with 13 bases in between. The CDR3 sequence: CASSGFRGPQYF. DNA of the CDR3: TGTGCCAGCAGCGGATTTCGTGGGCCCCAGTACTTC.

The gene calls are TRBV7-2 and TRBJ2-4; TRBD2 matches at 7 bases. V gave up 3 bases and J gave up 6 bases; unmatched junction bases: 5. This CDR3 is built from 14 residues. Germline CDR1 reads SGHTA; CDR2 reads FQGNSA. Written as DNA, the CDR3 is TGTGCCAGCAGCTTTCAGGGCGGGAGAAACATTCAGTACTTC. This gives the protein CASSFQGGRNIQYF.

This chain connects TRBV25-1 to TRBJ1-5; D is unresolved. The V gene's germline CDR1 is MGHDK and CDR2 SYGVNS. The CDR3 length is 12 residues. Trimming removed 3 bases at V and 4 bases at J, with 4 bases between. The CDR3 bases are TGTGCCAGCAGTGAGACTAATCAGCCCCAGCATTTT. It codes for CASSETNQPQHF. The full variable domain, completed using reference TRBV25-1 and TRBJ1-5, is EADIYQTPRYLVIGTGKKITLECSQTMGHDKMYWYQQDPGMELHLIHYSYGVNSTEKGDLSSESTVSRIRTEHFPLTLESARPSHTSQYLCASSETNQPQHFGDGTRLSIL.

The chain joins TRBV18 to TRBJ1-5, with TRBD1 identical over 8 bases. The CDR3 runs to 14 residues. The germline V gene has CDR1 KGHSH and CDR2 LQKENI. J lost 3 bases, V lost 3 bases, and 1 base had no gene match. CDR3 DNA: TGTGCCAGCTCACCGGGACAGGTCAATCAGCCCCAGCATTTT. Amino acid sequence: CASSPGQVNQPQHF.

This chain's CDR3 is CASSWGGANTIYF. The CDR3 DNA follows: TGTGCCAGCAGTTGGGGGGGGGCAAACACCATATATTTT. The chain combines TRBV6-5 with TRBJ1-3; D is perhaps TRBD1 (6 bases). CDR3 length: 13 residues. V shed 4 bases and J shed 6 bases, with 10 bases lying between them. Germline assignment: CDR1 MNHEY and CDR2 SVGAGI.

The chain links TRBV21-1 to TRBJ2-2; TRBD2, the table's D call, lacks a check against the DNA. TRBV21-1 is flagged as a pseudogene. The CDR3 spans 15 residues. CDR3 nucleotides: TGTGCCAGCAGCAAAGACCGGGGTATGGACGGGGAGCTGTTTTTT. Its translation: CASSKDRGMDGELFF.

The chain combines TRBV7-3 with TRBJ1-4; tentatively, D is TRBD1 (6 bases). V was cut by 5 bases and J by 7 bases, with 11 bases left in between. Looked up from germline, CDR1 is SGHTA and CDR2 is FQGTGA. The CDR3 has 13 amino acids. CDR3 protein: CASSQGGSEKLFF. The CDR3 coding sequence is TGTGCCAGCAGCCAAGGGGGTAGTGAAAAACTGTTTTTT.

Here the CDR3 reads CASSLPSGGVDTQYF. The CDR3 nucleotides are TGTGCCAGCAGTTTACCTAGCGGGGGGGTAGATACGCAGTATTTT. The chain carries TRBV27 and TRBJ2-3; TRBD2 matches 12 bases. CDR1 MNHEY and CDR2 SMNVEV come from the germline V gene (reference sequence). The CDR3 has 15 amino acids. Trimming cost V 2 bases and J 5 bases; bases outside gene matches: 2.

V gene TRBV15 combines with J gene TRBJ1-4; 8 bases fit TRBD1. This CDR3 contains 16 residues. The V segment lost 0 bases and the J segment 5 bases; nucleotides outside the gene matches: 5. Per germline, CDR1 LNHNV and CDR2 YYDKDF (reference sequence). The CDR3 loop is CATSRDGTGKNEKLFF. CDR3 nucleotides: TGTGCCACCAGCAGAGATGGGACAGGCAAAAATGAAAAACTGTTTTTT.

The CDR3 DNA follows: TGTGCCAGCTCACCACCTCCGGGGAGCCAAAGCCAAGAGACCCAGTACTTC. Amino acid sequence: CASSPPPGSQSQETQYF. This chain joins TRBV18 and TRBJ2-5; TRBD2 might be the D (5 bases). The CDR3 contains 17 residues. V was pared by 0 bases and J by 1 base, with 15 bases between. Germline-derived CDR1 and CDR2 are KGHSH and LQKENI.

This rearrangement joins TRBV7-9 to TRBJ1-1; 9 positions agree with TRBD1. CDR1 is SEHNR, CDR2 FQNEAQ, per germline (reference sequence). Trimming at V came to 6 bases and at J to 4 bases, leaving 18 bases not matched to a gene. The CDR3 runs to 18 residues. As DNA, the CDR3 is TGTGCCAGCAGTTCACACCTACAGGGGGCGGATAGGATCACTGAAGCTTTCTTT. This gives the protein CASSSHLQGADRITEAFF.

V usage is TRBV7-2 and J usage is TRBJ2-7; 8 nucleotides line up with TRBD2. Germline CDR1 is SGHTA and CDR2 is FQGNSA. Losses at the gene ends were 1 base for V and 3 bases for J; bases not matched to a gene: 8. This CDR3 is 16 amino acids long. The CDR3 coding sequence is TGTGCCAGCAGCTTAGGCTCCAGCGGGGGACTCTACGAGCAGTACTTC. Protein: CASSLGSSGGLYEQYF.

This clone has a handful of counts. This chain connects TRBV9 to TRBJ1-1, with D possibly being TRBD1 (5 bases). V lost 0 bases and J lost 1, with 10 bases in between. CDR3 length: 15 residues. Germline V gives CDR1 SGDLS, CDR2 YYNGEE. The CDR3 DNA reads TGTGCCAGCAGCGTAGGGGGCAGCCCGAACACTGAAGCTTTCTTT. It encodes CASSVGGSPNTEAFF.

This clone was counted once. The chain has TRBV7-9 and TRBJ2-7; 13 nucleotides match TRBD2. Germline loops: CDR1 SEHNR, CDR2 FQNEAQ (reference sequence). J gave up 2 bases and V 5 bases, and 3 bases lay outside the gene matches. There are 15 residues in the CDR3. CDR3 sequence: CASSKGTSGAYEQYF. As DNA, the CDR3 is TGTGCCAGCAGCAAAGGGACTAGCGGGGCCTACGAGCAGTACTTC.

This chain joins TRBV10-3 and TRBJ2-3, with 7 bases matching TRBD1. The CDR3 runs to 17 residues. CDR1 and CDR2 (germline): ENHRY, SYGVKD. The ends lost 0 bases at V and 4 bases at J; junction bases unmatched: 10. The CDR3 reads CAISESSQGVSSDTQYF. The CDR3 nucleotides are TGTGCCATCAGTGAGTCGAGCCAGGGGGTTAGCTCAGATACGCAGTATTTT.

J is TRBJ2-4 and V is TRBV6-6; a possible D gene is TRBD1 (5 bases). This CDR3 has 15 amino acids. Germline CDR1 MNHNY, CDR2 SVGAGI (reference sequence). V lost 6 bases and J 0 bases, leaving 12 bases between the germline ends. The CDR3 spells CASRDGQVAKNIQYF. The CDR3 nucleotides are TGTGCCAGCAGAGACGGACAAGTAGCCAAAAACATTCAGTACTTC.

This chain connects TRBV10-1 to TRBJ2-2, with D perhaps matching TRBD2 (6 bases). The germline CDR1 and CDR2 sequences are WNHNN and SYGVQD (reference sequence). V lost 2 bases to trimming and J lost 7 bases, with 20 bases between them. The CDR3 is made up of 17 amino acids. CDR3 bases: TGCGCCAGCAGTGAGAGCGTGTGGGGAGCGGGTGGCGGGGAGCTGTTTTTT. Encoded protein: CASSESVWGAGGGELFF.

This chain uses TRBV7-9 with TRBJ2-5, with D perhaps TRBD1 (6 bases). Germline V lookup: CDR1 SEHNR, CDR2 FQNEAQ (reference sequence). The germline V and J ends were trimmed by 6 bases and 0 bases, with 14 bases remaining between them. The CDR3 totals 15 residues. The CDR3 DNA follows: TGTGCCAGCAGGTCTAGCTGGACAGACCAAGAGACCCAGTACTTC. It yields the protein CASRSSWTDQETQYF. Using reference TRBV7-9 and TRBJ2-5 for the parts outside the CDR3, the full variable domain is DTGVSQNPRHKITKRGQNVTFRCDPISEHNRLYWYRQTLGQGPEFLTYFQNEAQLEKSRLLSDRFSAERPKGSFSTLEIQRTEQGDSAMYLCASRSSWTDQETQYFGPGTRLLVL.

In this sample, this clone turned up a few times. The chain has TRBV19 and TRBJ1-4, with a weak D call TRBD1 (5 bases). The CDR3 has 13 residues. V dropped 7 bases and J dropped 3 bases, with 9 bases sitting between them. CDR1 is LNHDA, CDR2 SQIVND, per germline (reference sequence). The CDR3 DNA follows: TGTGCCAGTACCGGCAGGGCTAATGAAAAACTGTTTTTT. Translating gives CASTGRANEKLFF.

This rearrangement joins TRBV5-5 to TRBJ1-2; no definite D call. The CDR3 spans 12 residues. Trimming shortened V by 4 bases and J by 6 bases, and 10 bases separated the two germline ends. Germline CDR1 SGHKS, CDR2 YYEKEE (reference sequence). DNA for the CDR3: TGTGCCAGCAGCCCACACGGGGATGGCTACACCTTC. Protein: CASSPHGDGYTF.

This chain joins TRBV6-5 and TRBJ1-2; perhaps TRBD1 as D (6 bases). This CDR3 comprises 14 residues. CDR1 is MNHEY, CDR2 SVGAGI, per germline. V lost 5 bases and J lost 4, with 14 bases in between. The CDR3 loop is CASSTYRVGYGYTF. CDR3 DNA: TGTGCCAGCAGTACGTACAGGGTGGGCTATGGCTACACCTTC.

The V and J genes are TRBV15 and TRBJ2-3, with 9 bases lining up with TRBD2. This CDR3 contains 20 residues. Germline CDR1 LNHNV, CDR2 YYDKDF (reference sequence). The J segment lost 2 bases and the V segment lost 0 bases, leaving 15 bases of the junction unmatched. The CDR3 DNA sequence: TGTGCCACCAGCAGAGATGGCGTTTTTGGCGGGGGGGTTTACACAGATACGCAGTATTTT. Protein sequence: CATSRDGVFGGGVYTDTQYF.

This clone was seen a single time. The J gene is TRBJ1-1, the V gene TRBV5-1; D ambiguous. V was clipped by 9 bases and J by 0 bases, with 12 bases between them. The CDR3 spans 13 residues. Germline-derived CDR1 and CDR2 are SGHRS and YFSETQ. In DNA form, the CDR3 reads TGCGCCACCCAACGAGACATGAACACTGAAGCTTTCTTT. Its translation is CATQRDMNTEAFF.

Here the CDR3 reads CASSRVLWENYGYTF. CDR3 in DNA: TGTGCCAGCAGCCGCGTTCTTTGGGAGAACTATGGCTACACCTTC. The chain joins TRBV4-2 to TRBJ1-2, with D unresolved. Trimming took 4 bases from V and 2 from J, leaving 14 bases between them. This CDR3 is 15 amino acids long. Germline V CDR1 and CDR2: LGHNA, YNFKEQ.

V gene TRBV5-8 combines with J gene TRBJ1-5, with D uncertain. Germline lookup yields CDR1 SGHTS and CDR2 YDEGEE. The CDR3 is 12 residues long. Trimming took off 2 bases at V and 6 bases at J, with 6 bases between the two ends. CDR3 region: CASSFSIQPQHF. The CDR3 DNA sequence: TGTGCCAGCAGCTTTAGTATTCAGCCCCAGCATTTT.

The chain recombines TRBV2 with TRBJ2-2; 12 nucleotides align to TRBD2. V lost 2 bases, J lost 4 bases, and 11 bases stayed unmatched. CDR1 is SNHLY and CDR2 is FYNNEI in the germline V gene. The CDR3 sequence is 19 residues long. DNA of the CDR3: TGTGCCAGCAGTGAAATGGGTCTAGCGGGGGGGCCTAGCACCGGGGAGCTGTTTTTT. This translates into CASSEMGLAGGPSTGELFF.

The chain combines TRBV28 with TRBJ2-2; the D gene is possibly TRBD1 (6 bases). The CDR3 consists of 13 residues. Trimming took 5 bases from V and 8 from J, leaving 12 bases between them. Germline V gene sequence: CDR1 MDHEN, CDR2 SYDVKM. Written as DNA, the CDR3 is TGTGCCAGCAGTACCATCGGGACAGGGGAGCTGTTTTTT. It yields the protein CASSTIGTGELFF.

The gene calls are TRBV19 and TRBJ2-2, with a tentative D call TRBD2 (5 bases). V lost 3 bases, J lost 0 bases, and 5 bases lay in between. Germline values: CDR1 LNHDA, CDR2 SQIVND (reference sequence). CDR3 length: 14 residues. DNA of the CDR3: TGTGCCAGTAGTATGGGAGCGAACACCGGGGAGCTGTTTTTT. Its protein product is CASSMGANTGELFF.

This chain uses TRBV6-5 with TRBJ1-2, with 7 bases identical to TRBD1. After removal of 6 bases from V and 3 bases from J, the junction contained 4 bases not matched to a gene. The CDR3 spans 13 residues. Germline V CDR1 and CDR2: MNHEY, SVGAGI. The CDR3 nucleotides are TGTGCCAGCAGGGCAGGGGGAGACTATGGCTACACCTTC. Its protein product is CASRAGGDYGYTF.

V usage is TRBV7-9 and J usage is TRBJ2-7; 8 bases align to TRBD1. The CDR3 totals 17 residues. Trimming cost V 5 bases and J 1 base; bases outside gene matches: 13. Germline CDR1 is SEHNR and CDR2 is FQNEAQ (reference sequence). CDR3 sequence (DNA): TGTGCCAGCAGCCCCCCCGGGCAGGGGGCGGCGTCCTACGAGCAGTACTTC. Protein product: CASSPPGQGAASYEQYF.